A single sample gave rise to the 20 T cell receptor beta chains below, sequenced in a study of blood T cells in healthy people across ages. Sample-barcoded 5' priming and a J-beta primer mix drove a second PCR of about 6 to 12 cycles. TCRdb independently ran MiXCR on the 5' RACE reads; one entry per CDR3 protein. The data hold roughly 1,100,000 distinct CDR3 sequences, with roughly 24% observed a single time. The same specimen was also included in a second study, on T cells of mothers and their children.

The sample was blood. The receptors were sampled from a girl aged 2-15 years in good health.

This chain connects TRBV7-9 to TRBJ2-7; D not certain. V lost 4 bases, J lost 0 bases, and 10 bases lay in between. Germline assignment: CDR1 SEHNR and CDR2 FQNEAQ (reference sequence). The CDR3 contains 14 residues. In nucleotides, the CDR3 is TGTGCCAGCAGCTGGAGAAGCGACTCCTACGAGCAGTACTTC. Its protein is CASSWRSDSYEQYF.

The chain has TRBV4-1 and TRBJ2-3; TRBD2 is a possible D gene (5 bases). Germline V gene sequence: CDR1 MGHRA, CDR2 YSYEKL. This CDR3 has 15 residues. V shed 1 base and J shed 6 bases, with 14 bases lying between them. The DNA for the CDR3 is TGCGCCAGCAGCCAAGGCGAGGGCCTTGGGGATACGCAGTATTTT. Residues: CASSQGEGLGDTQYF.

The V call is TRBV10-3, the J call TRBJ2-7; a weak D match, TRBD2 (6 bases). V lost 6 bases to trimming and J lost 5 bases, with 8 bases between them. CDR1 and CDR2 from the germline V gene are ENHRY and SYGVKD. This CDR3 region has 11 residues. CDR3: CAIRTGDEQYF. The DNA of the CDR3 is TGTGCCATCAGGACGGGAGACGAGCAGTACTTC.

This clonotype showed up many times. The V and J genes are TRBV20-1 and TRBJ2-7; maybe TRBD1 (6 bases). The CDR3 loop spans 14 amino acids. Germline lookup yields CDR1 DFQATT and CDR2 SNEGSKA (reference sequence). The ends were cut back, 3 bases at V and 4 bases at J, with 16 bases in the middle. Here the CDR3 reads CSASSEGVAYEQYF. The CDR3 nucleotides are TGCAGTGCTAGTAGTGAGGGGGTGGCTTACGAGCAGTACTTC.

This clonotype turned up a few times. In DNA, the CDR3 is TGCAGCGTTGAACAAGGGGACACTGAAGCTTTCTTT. It encodes CSVEQGDTEAFF. The rearrangement uses TRBV29-1 and TRBJ1-1, with D perhaps matching TRBD1 (5 bases). There are 12 residues in the CDR3. The V gene lost 2 bases and the J gene lost 3 bases, with 7 bases spanning the gap. The germline V gene has CDR1 SQVTM and CDR2 ANQGSEA.

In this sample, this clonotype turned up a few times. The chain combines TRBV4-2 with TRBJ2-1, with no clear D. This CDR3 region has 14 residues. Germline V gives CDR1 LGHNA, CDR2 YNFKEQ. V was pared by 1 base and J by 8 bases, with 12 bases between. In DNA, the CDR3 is TGTGCCAGCAGCCAAGTCGTAGGCAGGTATGAGCAGTTCTTC. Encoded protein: CASSQVVGRYEQFF.

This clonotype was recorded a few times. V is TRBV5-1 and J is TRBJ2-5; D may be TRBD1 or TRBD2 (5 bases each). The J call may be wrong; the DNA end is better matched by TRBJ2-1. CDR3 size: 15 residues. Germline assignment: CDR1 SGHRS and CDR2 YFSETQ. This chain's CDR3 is CASSPVSGTGDEQFF. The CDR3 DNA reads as TGCGCCAGCAGCCCAGTATCGGGGACCGGGGACGAGCAGTTCTTC.

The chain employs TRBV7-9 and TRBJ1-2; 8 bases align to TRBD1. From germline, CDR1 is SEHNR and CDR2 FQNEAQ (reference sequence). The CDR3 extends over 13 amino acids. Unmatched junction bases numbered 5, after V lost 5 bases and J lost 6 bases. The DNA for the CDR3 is TGTGCCAGCAGCGCGGACAGGGTGGATGGCTACACCTTC. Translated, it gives CASSADRVDGYTF.

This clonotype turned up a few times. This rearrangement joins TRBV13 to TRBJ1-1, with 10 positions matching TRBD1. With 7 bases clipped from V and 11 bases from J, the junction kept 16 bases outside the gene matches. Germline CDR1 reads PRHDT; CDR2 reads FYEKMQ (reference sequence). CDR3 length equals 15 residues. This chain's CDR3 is CASTSLDRGRLEAFF. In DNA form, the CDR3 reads TGTGCCAGCACCTCACTCGACAGGGGGCGGCTGGAGGCTTTCTTT.

This chain's CDR3 is CASSVGGDLNTEAFF. DNA for the CDR3: TGTGCCAGCAGCGTAGGGGGGGACTTGAACACTGAAGCTTTCTTT. The chain couples TRBV9 to TRBJ1-1; D possibly corresponds to TRBD1 (5 bases). The germline V and J ends were trimmed by 0 bases and 0 bases, with 9 bases remaining between them. Germline CDR1 is SGDLS and CDR2 is YYNGEE. This CDR3 contains 15 residues.

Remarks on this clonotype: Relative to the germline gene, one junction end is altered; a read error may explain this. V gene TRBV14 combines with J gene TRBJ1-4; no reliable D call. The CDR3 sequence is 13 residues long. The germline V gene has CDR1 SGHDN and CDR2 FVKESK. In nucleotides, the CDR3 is TGTGCCAGCCGCGAGGAGGAGGAACGAAAAACTGTTTTT. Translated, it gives CASREEEERKTVF.

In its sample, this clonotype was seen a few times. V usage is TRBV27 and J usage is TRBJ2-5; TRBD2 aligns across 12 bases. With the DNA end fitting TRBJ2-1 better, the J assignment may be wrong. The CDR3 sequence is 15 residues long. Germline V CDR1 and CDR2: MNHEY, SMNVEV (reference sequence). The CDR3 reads CASSATSGRFNEQFF. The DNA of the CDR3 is TGTGCCAGCAGCGCGACTAGCGGGAGATTCAATGAGCAGTTCTTC.

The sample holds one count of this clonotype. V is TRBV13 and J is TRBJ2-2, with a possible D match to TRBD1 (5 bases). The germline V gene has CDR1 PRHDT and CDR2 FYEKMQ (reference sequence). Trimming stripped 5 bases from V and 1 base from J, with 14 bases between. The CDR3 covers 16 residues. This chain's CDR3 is CASSPLITGNTGELFF. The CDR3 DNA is TGTGCCAGCAGCCCCCTCATTACAGGGAACACCGGGGAGCTGTTTTTT. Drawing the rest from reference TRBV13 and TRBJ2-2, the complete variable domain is AAGVIQSPRHLIKEKRETATLKCYPIPRHDTVYWYQQGPGQDPQFLISFYEKMQSDKGSIPDRFSAQQFSDYHSELNMSSLELGDSALYFCASSPLITGNTGELFFGEGSRLTVL.

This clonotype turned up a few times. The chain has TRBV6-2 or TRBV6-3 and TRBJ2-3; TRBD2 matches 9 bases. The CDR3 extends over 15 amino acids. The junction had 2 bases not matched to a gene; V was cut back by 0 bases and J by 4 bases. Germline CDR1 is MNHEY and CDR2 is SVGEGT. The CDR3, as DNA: TGTGCCAGCAGTTACTCTGCGGGGGGGCCAGATACGCAGTATTTT. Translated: CASSYSAGGPDTQYF.

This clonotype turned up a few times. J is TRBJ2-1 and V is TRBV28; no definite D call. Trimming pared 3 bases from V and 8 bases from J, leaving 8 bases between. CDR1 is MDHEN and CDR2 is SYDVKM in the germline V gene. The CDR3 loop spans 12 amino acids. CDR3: CASSFSLDEQFF. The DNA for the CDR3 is TGTGCCAGCAGTTTCAGTCTGGATGAGCAGTTCTTC.

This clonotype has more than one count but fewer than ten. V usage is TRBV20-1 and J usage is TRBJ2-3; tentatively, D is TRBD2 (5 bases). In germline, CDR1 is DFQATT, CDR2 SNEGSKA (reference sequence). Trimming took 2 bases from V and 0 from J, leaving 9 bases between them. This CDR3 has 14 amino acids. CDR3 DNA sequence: TGCAGTGCTAGACTTAGGACTAGCACAGATACGCAGTATTTT. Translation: CSARLRTSTDTQYF.

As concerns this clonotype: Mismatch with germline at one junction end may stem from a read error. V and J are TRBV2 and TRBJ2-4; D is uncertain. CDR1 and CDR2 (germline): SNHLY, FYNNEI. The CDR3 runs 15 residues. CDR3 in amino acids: CTSGDLWTQKNIQYF. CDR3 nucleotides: TGTACCAGTGGAGATCTTTGGACCCAAAAAAACATTCAGTACTTC.

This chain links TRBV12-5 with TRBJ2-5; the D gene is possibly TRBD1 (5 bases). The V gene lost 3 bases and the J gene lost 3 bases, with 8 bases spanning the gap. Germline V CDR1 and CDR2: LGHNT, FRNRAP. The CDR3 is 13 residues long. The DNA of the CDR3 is TGTGCTAGTGGTTTAAGCAGGGAAGAGACCCAGTACTTC. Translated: CASGLSREETQYF.

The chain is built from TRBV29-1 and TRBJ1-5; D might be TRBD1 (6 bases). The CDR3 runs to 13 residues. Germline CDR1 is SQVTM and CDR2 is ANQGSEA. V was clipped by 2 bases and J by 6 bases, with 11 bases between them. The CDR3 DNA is TGCAGCGTTGAAAGGGGGGCCGGTCAGCCCCAGCATTTT. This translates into CSVERGAGQPQHF.

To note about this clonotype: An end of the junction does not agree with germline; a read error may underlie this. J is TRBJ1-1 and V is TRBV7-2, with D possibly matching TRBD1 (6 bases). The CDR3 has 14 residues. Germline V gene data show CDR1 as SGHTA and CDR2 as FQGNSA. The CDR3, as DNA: TGTGCCAGCGGCTTATTGGGGGGCCGCACTGAAGCTTTCTTT. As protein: CASGLLGGRTEAFF. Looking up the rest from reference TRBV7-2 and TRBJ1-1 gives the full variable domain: GAGVSQSPSNKVTEKGKDVELRCDPISGHTALYWYRQSLGQGLEFLIYFQGNSAPDKSGLPSDRFSAERTGGSVSTLTIQRTQQEDSAVYLCASGLLGGRTEAFFGQGTRLTVV.